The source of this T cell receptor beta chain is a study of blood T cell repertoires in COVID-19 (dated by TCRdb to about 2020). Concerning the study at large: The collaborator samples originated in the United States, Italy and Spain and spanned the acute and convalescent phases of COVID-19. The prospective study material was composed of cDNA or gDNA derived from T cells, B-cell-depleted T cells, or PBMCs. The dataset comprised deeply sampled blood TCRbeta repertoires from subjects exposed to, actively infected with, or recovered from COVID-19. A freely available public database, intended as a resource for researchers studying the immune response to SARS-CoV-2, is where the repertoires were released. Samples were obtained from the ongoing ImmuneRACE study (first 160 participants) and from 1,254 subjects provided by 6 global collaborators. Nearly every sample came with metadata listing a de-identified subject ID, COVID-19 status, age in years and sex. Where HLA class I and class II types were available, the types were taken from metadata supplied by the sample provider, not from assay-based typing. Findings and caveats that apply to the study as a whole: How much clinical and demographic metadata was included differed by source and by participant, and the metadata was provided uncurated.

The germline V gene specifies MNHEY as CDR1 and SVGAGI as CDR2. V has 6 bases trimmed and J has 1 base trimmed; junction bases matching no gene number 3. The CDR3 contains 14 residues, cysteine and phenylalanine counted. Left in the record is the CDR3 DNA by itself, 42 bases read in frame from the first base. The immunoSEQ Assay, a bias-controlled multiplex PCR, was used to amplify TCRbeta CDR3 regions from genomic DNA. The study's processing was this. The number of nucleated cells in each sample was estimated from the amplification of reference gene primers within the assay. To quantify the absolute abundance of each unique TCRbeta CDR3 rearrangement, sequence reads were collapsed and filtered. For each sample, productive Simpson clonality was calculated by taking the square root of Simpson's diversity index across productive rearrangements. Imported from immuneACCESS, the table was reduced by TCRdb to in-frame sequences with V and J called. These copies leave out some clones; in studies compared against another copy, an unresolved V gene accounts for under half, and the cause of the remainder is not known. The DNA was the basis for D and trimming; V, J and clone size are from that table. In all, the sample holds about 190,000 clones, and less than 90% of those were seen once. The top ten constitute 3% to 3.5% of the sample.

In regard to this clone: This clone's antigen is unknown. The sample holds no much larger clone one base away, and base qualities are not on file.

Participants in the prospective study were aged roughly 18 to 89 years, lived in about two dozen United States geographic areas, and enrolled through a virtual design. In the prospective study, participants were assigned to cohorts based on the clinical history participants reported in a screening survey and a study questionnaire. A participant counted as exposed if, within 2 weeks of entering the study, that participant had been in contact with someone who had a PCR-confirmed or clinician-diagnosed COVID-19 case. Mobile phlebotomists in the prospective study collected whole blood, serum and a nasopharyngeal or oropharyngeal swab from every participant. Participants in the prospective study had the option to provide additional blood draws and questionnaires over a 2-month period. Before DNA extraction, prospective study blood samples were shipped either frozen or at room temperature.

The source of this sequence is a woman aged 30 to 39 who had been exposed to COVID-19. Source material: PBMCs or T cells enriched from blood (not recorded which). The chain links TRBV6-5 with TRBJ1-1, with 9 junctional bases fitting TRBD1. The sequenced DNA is TGTGCCAGCAGGGACAGGGGTTCGAACACTGAAGCTTTCTTT. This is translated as CASRDRGSNTEAFF.